Below, 21 T cell receptor beta chains from the same sample are listed, as sequenced in a study of blood T cell repertoires in COVID-19. Sequenced by immunoSEQ multiplex PCR; TCRdb stores in-frame clones only, minus some. The sample consists of over 150,000 clones, approximately 80% of them appearing once. Sequencing was done on a sample of peripheral blood. These receptors all stem from a woman aged 40 to 50 with COVID-19, enrolled during active disease.

V is TRBV2 and J is TRBJ2-5, with 15 bases fitting TRBD2. Germline CDR1 reads SNHLY; CDR2 reads FYNNEI. CDR3 length: 17 amino acids. Trimming removed 6 bases from V and 4 bases from J; junction bases left unmatched: 9. The CDR3 loop reads CASRGLAGGQGAETQYF. CDR3 DNA: TGTGCCAGCAGAGGACTAGCGGGGGGGCAGGGAGCAGAGACCCAGTACTTC.

The CDR3 spells CASSFPATTEAFF. The CDR3 region has the DNA TGTGCCAGCAGCTTTCCAGCGACCACTGAAGCTTTCTTT. J is TRBJ1-1 and V is TRBV5-6; D is uncertain. The germline gives CDR1 SGHDT, CDR2 YYEEEE. Trimming removed 2 bases at V and 4 bases at J, with 9 bases between. The CDR3 consists of 13 residues.

The chain carries TRBV3-1 (or the pseudogene TRBV3-2) and TRBJ2-7; the match to TRBD2 covers 8 bases. From germline, CDR1 is LGHDT and CDR2 YNNKEL (reference sequence). The CDR3 extends over 13 amino acids. V shed 1 base and J 6 bases; nucleotides not matched to a gene: 2. CDR3: CASSQVTSGEQYF. In nucleotides, the CDR3 is TGTGCCAGCAGCCAAGTTACTAGCGGCGAGCAGTACTTC.

V and J are TRBV11-3 and TRBJ2-1; 9 nucleotides align to TRBD2. The CDR3 contains 15 residues. CDR1 and CDR2 (germline): SGHNT, YENEEA. The J segment lost 5 bases and the V segment lost 5 bases, leaving 7 bases of the junction unmatched. The CDR3: CASSGRLAGNNEQFF. CDR3 nucleotide sequence: TGTGCCAGCAGCGGTCGTCTAGCGGGAAACAATGAGCAGTTCTTC. Combining the CDR3 with reference TRBV11-3 and TRBJ2-1 gives the whole variable domain EAGVVQSPRYKIIEKKQPVAFWCNPISGHNTLYWYLQNLGQGPELLIRYENEEAVDDSQLPKDRFSAERLKGVDSTLKIQPAELGDSAVYLCASSGRLAGNNEQFFGPGTRLTVL.

V is TRBV29-1 and J is TRBJ1-5; 8 bases align to TRBD1. V lost 6 bases to trimming and J lost 4 bases; unmatched junction nucleotides: 8. CDR3 length: 14 residues. CDR1 is SQVTM, CDR2 ANQGSEA, per germline. The chain's CDR3 is CSVATGGGNQPQHF. The CDR3 DNA follows: TGCAGCGTGGCAACAGGGGGTGGGAATCAGCCCCAGCATTTT.

The chain couples TRBV27 to TRBJ2-5; TRBD2 matches at 14 bases. The CDR3 is made up of 17 amino acids. Germline V gene lookup returns CDR1 MNHEY and CDR2 SMNVEV (reference sequence). J lost 4 bases, V lost 5 bases, and 9 bases had no gene match. The CDR3 DNA reads as TGTGCCAGCAGTCCGCTGACTAGCGGGAGGGCCTCAGAGACCCAGTACTTC. This encodes CASSPLTSGRASETQYF.

The genes are TRBV20-1 and TRBJ1-2; 8 bases agree with TRBD1. CDR3 size: 11 residues. V trimming: 4 bases; J trimming: 8 bases; junction bases outside the gene matches: 3. Germline CDR1 and CDR2: DFQATT and SNEGSKA (reference sequence). The CDR3 nucleotides read TGCAGTGCTAACAGGGGGGGCGGCTACACCTTC. This codes for CSANRGGGYTF.

This rearrangement joins TRBV14 to TRBJ1-4; tentatively, D is TRBD1 (5 bases). Per the germline V gene, CDR1 is SGHDN and CDR2 is FVKESK. Trimming took 1 base from V and 4 from J, leaving 13 bases between them. CDR3 length equals 16 residues. CDR3 nucleotides: TGTGCCAGCAGCCAAGTAGGGGCTACTCTTAATGAAAAACTGTTTTTT. Translation: CASSQVGATLNEKLFF.

The rearrangement links TRBV5-4 to TRBJ1-6, with no clear D. The germline gives CDR1 SGHNT, CDR2 YYREEE (reference sequence). The CDR3 spans 15 residues. V was shortened by 0 bases and J by 6 bases, with 10 bases between the two germline ends. The CDR3 reads CASSLGSSGNSPLHF. The CDR3 nucleotides are TGTGCCAGCAGCTTGGGTTCCAGCGGTAATTCACCCCTCCACTTT.

The chain combines TRBV7-8 with TRBJ2-7, with D perhaps matching TRBD2 (5 bases). Trimming cost V 3 bases and J 4 bases, with 13 bases left between them. CDR1 and CDR2 (germline): SGHVS, FQNEAQ. The CDR3 consists of 14 residues. The DNA of the CDR3 is TGTGCCAGCAGCTTTCCCGGCGGGCCTTACGAGCAGTACTTC. This encodes CASSFPGGPYEQYF.

The chain has TRBV7-9 and TRBJ2-1; 9 bases map to TRBD2. V was clipped by 2 bases and J by 0 bases; unmatched bases: 11. The germline gives CDR1 SEHNR, CDR2 FQNEAQ (reference sequence). The CDR3 extends over 19 amino acids. CDR3 nucleotides: TGTGCCAGCAGCTTACGTCTAGCGGGGACCCATGGCTCCTACAATGAGCAGTTCTTC. Protein product: CASSLRLAGTHGSYNEQFF. Together with reference TRBV7-9 and TRBJ2-1, the CDR3 gives the full variable domain: DTGVSQNPRHKITKRGQNVTFRCDPISEHNRLYWYRQTLGQGPEFLTYFQNEAQLEKSRLLSDRFSAERPKGSFSTLEIQRTEQGDSAMYLCASSLRLAGTHGSYNEQFFGPGTRLTVL.

This clone was detected only once. The chain has TRBV12-5 and TRBJ1-5, with 7 positions matching TRBD1. Trimming took 5 bases from V and 7 from J; bases not matched to a gene: 5. This CDR3 has 13 amino acids. Germline V gives CDR1 LGHNT, CDR2 FRNRAP. DNA of the CDR3: TGTGCTAGTGGTCAGGGGGGCGGGCAGCCCCAGCATTTT. Its protein is CASGQGGGQPQHF.

The V call is TRBV7-8, the J call TRBJ1-3, with 8 bases fitting TRBD1. V gave up 7 bases and J gave up 0 bases; unmatched junction bases: 5. Germline CDR1 and CDR2: SGHVS and FQNEAQ. The CDR3 is 15 residues long. The CDR3 loop is CASNDDRGSGNTIYF. CDR3 in DNA: TGTGCCAGCAACGACGACAGGGGCTCTGGAAACACCATATATTTT.

The chain employs TRBV18 and TRBJ1-1; maybe TRBD1 (5 bases). Germline V gives CDR1 KGHSH, CDR2 LQKENI. V was trimmed by 1 base and J by 4 bases, leaving 10 bases between them. This CDR3 has 14 residues. This CDR3 is CASSPQGVVTEAFF. CDR3 DNA sequence: TGTGCCAGCTCACCACAAGGGGTTGTCACTGAAGCTTTCTTT. Variable domain in full (rest from reference TRBV18 and TRBJ1-1): NAGVMQNPRHLVRRRGQEARLRCSPMKGHSHVYWYRQLPEEGLKFMVYLQKENIIDESGMPKERFSAEFPKEGPSILRIQQVVRGDSAAYFCASSPQGVVTEAFFGQGTRLTVV.

This clone occurred a few times. V and J are TRBV10-3 and TRBJ1-2; D remains unclear. CDR1 and CDR2 (germline): ENHRY, SYGVKD. Trimming stripped 5 bases from V and 0 bases from J, with 19 bases between. The CDR3 length is 17 residues. The CDR3 nucleotides read TGTGCCATCAGTAGTACCGGTCGGCTGACTTCTAACTATGGCTACACCTTC. Its translation: CAISSTGRLTSNYGYTF.

The genes are TRBV6-5 and TRBJ1-2, with a tentative D call TRBD1 (5 bases). The V end was cut by 2 bases, the J end by 6 bases, with 10 bases between. This CDR3 has 13 amino acids. The germline gives CDR1 MNHEY, CDR2 SVGAGI. As DNA, the CDR3 is TGTGCCAGCAGTTACAGGGGTTTTGATGGCTACACCTTC. This sequence encodes CASSYRGFDGYTF.

V is TRBV11-3 and J is TRBJ2-1, with 8 bases lining up with TRBD2. The trim removed 0 bases at V and 7 bases at J, leaving 5 bases unmatched. The CDR3 has 15 amino acids. The germline V gene has CDR1 SGHNT and CDR2 YENEEA. The CDR3 reads CASSLDTSGRNEQFF. DNA for the CDR3: TGTGCCAGCAGCTTAGATACCAGCGGGAGAAATGAGCAGTTCTTC.

The J gene is TRBJ1-5, the V gene TRBV2; TRBD1 matches at 7 bases. CDR1 is SNHLY, CDR2 FYNNEI, per germline. The J segment lost 5 bases and the V segment lost 1 base, leaving 2 bases of the junction unmatched. The CDR3 sequence is 14 residues long. CDR3 sequence (DNA): TGTGCCAGCAGTGAAGGCCAGGGGGATCAGCCCCAGCATTTT. Protein product: CASSEGQGDQPQHF.

The rearrangement joins TRBV18 to TRBJ2-2; 8 bases map to TRBD1. V was pared by 4 bases and J by 7 bases, with 11 bases of the junction left unmatched. The CDR3 has 16 amino acids. Germline V CDR1 and CDR2: KGHSH, LQKENI. The CDR3 protein is CASSRQGSIQGGELFF. In nucleotides, the CDR3 is TGTGCCAGCTCACGACAGGGGTCAATTCAAGGCGGGGAGCTGTTTTTT.

This chain links TRBV4-2 with TRBJ2-5, with D tentatively TRBD2 (5 bases). Deletions cut 5 bases from V and 0 bases from J, with 10 bases between. The CDR3 has 14 amino acids. CDR1 and CDR2 from the germline V gene are LGHNA and YNFKEQ. The CDR3 loop is CASSSSGYQETQYF. CDR3 DNA sequence: TGTGCCAGCAGCTCCTCGGGGTACCAAGAGACCCAGTACTTC.

This sequence joins TRBV10-3 and TRBJ2-7; 10 positions match TRBD2. Germline trimming cut 8 bases from V and 0 bases from J; bases unmatched to any gene: 4. The CDR3 is 14 residues long. Germline CDR1 reads ENHRY; CDR2 reads SYGVKD. CDR3 amino acids: CAIGASGSSYEQYF. CDR3 nucleotide sequence: TGTGCCATCGGGGCTAGCGGGAGCTCCTACGAGCAGTACTTC.